Listed here are 9 T cell receptor beta chains from one sample, sequenced in a study of Ad26.COV2.S vaccination and SARS-CoV-2 variants. The repertoire was sequenced with immunoSEQ multiplex PCR; TCRdb's copy has only in-frame clones and lacks some. Of 320,000 or so clones in the sample, approximately 87% are singletons; the top ten hold 5.5%. Treatment reported: around 19 received Ad26.COV2.S at low or high dose, single or two shots; 5 received placebo; per-sample allocation not given. Samples came from day 63 after the first vaccine or placebo injection. This specimen was peripheral blood, taken in a trial of Ad26.COV2.S vaccine versus placebo. The receptor set was obtained from a person between 18 and 65 years old who received the Ad26.COV2.S COVID-19 vaccine or a placebo.

The V gene is TRBV11-3, the J gene TRBJ1-5, with unresolved D. This CDR3 comprises 15 residues. V gave up 5 bases and J gave up 6 bases, with 17 bases separating them. Germline V CDR1 and CDR2: SGHNT, YENEEA. As DNA, the CDR3 is TGTGCCAGCAGCCCTAGCCTCAGTTGCGCTCAGCCCCAGCATTTT. This sequence encodes CASSPSLSCAQPQHF.

This chain uses TRBV7-2 with TRBJ2-5, with unresolved D. The CDR3 totals 15 residues. From germline, CDR1 is SGHTA and CDR2 FQGNSA. Trimming took 4 bases from V and 2 from J, leaving 14 bases between them. CDR3 coding DNA: TGTGCCAGCAGCTACCCCGGAGCAGGTCAAGAGACCCAGTACTTC. Translated: CASSYPGAGQETQYF.

The V and J genes are TRBV27 and TRBJ2-2; no definite D call. Germline V gene lookup returns CDR1 MNHEY and CDR2 SMNVEV (reference sequence). V shed 7 bases and J shed 2 bases, with 17 bases lying between them. The CDR3 contains 16 residues. CDR3 in DNA: TGTGCCAGCAAGGGTCGGGCAGGATTAAACACCGGGGAGCTGTTTTTT. Translating gives CASKGRAGLNTGELFF.

The chain links TRBV27 to TRBJ2-5; TRBD2 aligns across 16 bases. Germline-derived CDR1 and CDR2 are MNHEY and SMNVEV (reference sequence). The V and J ends lost 5 bases and 2 bases, in that order; junction bases with no gene match: 23. CDR3 length: 23 amino acids. DNA of the CDR3: TGTGCCAGCAGTACCAATTTTCCCGAGCCCCCGCCGGGACTAGCGGGAGGGCAAGAGACCCAGTACTTC. Encoded protein: CASSTNFPEPPPGLAGGQETQYF.

The chain recombines TRBV5-1 with TRBJ1-2; D gene ambiguous. The CDR3 contains 15 residues. Germline V gene sequence: CDR1 SGHRS, CDR2 YFSETQ. V was pared by 2 bases and J by 0 bases, with 11 bases between. DNA for the CDR3: TGCGCCAGCAGCTTTGGGGAATCAGCTAACTATGGCTACACCTTC. Translated: CASSFGESANYGYTF.

The chain links TRBV7-2 to TRBJ2-3, with TRBD2 matching 8 bases. Germline CDR1 SGHTA, CDR2 FQGNSA. With 10 bases clipped from V and 1 base from J, the junction kept 10 bases outside the gene matches. The CDR3 length is 15 residues. The CDR3 nucleotides read TGTGCCACCAACCCCTTTAGCGGGGGCACAGATACGCAGTATTTT. Its protein product is CATNPFSGGTDTQYF.

As concerns this clone: One end of the junction is discordant with germline, which a read error may explain. The chain employs TRBV3-1 (or the pseudogene TRBV3-2) and TRBJ1-2, with a weak D call TRBD1 (6 bases). Germline-derived CDR1 and CDR2 are LGHDT and YNNKEL (reference sequence). This CDR3 contains 20 residues. CDR3 sequence (DNA): TGTGCCAGCAGCCAAGTGGTCTTACGGGACAAACCCGAATGGGGCTATAGCTACACCTTC. It encodes CASSQVVLRDKPEWGYSYTF.

The rearrangement joins TRBV18 to TRBJ1-2, with D unresolved. The V end lost 3 bases, the J end lost 3 bases, and 11 bases lay between the germline ends. The length of the CDR3 is 14 residues. Germline CDR1 and CDR2: KGHSH and LQKENI. The CDR3 DNA reads as TGTGCCAGCTCACCCGAACCAGTCGACTATGGCTACACCTTC. Amino acid sequence: CASSPEPVDYGYTF.

V and J are TRBV4-3 and TRBJ2-1; 7 bases map to TRBD2. This CDR3 comprises 15 residues. After removal of 0 bases from V and 7 bases from J, the junction contained 6 bases not matched to a gene. CDR1 is LGHNA and CDR2 is YSLEER in the germline V gene. CDR3 region: CASSQDWGGDNEQFF. CDR3 sequence (DNA): TGCGCCAGCAGCCAAGATTGGGGGGGGGATAATGAGCAGTTCTTC.